Sequencing of this T cell receptor beta chain was carried out in a study of graft-versus-host responses after intestinal transplantation (dated by TCRdb to the early 2020s). In terms of the full investigation: Multivisceral, liver-intestinal, or isolated intestinal transplants were received by the recipients. All recipients received anti-thymocyte globulin induction followed by maintenance tacrolimus and steroids for around three years. After intestinal transplantation, graft-versus-host and host-versus-graft alloreactive T cell clones in the graft, circulation and bone marrow were tracked using bulk TCR-beta CDR3 sequencing. To identify alloreactive clones, pre-transplant mixed lymphocyte reaction products were sequenced and compared with unstimulated pre-transplant donor and recipient T cells. The cohort enrolled 20 to 30 intestinal transplant recipients, one of whom was a retransplant, and a few patients without pretransplant specimens were excluded. A peak of at least 4% donor T cells among recipient peripheral blood mononuclear cells was the definition used for donor T cell macrochimerism. Rather than going through the commercial service, samples from a few later patients were sequenced in-house on an Illumina MiSeq and processed with MiXCR. Study-wide findings and limitations: In the allografts of patients with donor T cell macrochimerism, GvH to HvG T cell clonal ratios were high. GvH clones were found in recipient bone marrow, and some of the GvH clones appeared earlier in ileal mucosa or blood, which is consistent with an intestinal mucosal origin. Early after transplant, peak levels of circulating GvH clones were found to be associated with declines in HvG clones. The relatively low number and heterogeneity of intestinal transplant patients limited the conclusions.

This clone came up once. Its antigen remains unidentified. Per-base qualities were not stored, and no clone one base away is much larger. Cut back by 7 bases and 12 bases, the V and J ends lie 14 bases apart. Including the terminal cysteine and phenylalanine, the CDR3 comprises 10 residues. Of all the DNA, just the CDR3 is kept, 30 bases in frame from base 1. CDR1 is given as GTSNPN and CDR2 as SVGIG, both from the germline V gene (reference sequence). The time point label of this sample denotes: cells obtained before transplantation from donor or recipient. CD3+CD4+ and CD3+CD8+ populations were FACS-sorted from unstimulated pre-transplant donor and recipient cells taken from spleen or lymph nodes. Library method: the immunoSEQ multiplex PCR assay. For most patients, genomic DNA was isolated using the Qiagen DNeasy Blood and Tissue Kit and was shipped frozen to Adaptive Biotechnologies for TCR sequencing. For most patients, high-throughput TCR-beta CDR3 sequencing of genomic DNA was performed by Adaptive Biotechnologies. The authors' pipeline ran thus. Adaptive's ImmunoSEQ software was the source of the TCR sequencing data for fewer than 20 patients, while three other patients were processed with MiXCR and VDJtools. To correct CD4 versus CD8 sorting errors, any sequence found in both subsets at a frequency ratio below 5:1 was removed. CDR3 nucleotide sequences shared between donor and recipient were removed because the origin of such sequences could not be assigned. At least 2-fold expansion over unstimulated cells and a minimum CFSE-low frequency of 0.002% (template counts) or 0.001% (read counts) were required for clones to be classified as alloreactive. Mappable clones were those detected in sequenced pre-transplant spleen, lymph node, or MLR CFSE-low populations of the donor or recipient. Cumulative frequency of alloreactive clones was calculated as a percentage of all sequences weighted by copy number. TCRdb carries this immuneACCESS record with in-frame sequences only. Its versions omit some clonotypes, under half of them owing to an unresolved V gene in the studies checked, with the rest unexplained. V, J and clone size were drawn from that table, and D and trimming were deduced from the DNA. Counted in this sample were about 88,000 clones; around 90% of them appeared once. The ten largest clones add up to 0.3% to 0.35% of the sample.

In this chain, TRBV30 is recombined with TRBJ2-3, with an unclear D gene assignment. The origin of this receptor is a human donor who was the organ donor for an intestinal transplant. Sequenced material: unstimulated CD4+ T cells sorted from spleen or lymph node cells, taken before transplant. The DNA reads TGTGCCTCCGAACACCTCTCCCAGTATTTT. This gives the protein CASEHLSQYF.